The sequence of this T cell receptor (beta chain) was determined in a study of beta chain features in type 1 diabetes. Study as a whole: Analysis included 107,917,701 sorted cells drawn from all samples.

Study-level findings and limits: VDJ junctions from type 1 diabetes patients carried fewer insertions and larger deletions. Moderately but significantly shorter TCRB CDR3s were found in Type 1 diabetes patients in all four CD4+ subsets.

The CDR3 totals 13 residues. Germline lookup yields CDR1 MNHEY and CDR2 SMNVEV (reference sequence). Trimming stripped 6 bases from V and 11 bases from J, with 20 bases between. The purity of all sorted populations exceeded 98%. The authors reverse transcribed all of the isolated RNA, so sequencing captured expressed TCRB transcripts. This table comes from immunoSEQ multiplex PCR, and its TCRdb copy is limited to in-frame clones, with some not included. The sample holds fewer than 650,000 clones, about 16% seen once. This clone occurred a few times. Its matching antigen is unknown. V usage is TRBV27 and J usage is TRBJ2-7, with D possibly matching TRBD2 (5 bases). The receptor comes from a man between 18 and 29 years old in good health. The material sequenced was naive CD4+ T cells from blood. The CDR3: CASRGSGRSGEYF. In DNA form, the CDR3 reads TGTGCCAGCAGGGGAAGCGGAAGGTCTGGAGAGTACTTC.